This T cell receptor (beta chain) was retrieved from a study of vaccination effects on CD4 cells after COVID-19. As for this clone: As yet, its antigen is unknown.

Per the germline V gene, CDR1 is MGHRA and CDR2 is YSYEKL. With V trimmed by 1 base and J by 3 bases, 2 bases remained unmatched. This CDR3 region has 14 residues. Using immunoSEQ multiplex PCR, the repertoire was profiled, and TCRdb retains in-frame clones only, with some absent. The sample includes about 80,000 clones, under 85% of them seen just once. Antigen-specific CD4+ T cell clonotypes were called by their expansion after viral peptide-pool culture in ViraFEST. Scientists isolated CD4+ T cells after an approximately ten-day culture period ended. Participants received two doses of either the BNT162b2 or mRNA-1273 vaccine. Every well housed two million PBMC, which grew in culture alongside around 10 IU/ml IL-2 and about 10 ug/ml peptides. Half the medium was replaced with IL-2 medium on days 3 and 7.

The sample consisted of CD4+ T cells from PBMCs cultured with HCoV-OC43 spike peptides, taken after COVID-19 vaccination. As for subset: HCoV-OC43 spike overlapping peptide pool stimulation. This TCR was recovered from a human donor who received a COVID-19 vaccine. The gene calls are TRBV4-1 and TRBJ1-2; 7 bases align to TRBD1. The DNA of the CDR3 is TGCGCCAGCAGCCAAGTAGGGGGCGACTATGGCTACACCTTC. This encodes CASSQVGGDYGYTF.